The source of this TCR beta chain is a study of T cells after yellow fever vaccination (dated by TCRdb to 2018 to 2020). Context from the whole study: The SMART-Seq v4 Ultra Low Input RNA kit was used to prepare libraries from fractions with low cell numbers. Bulk TCR alpha and beta repertoires were sequenced longitudinally to track T-cell clones before and after primary and booster YFV17D yellow fever vaccination. Two healthy male donors, one aged 18 to 30 and one aged 30 to 40 years, were included in the cohort. Blood samples were taken at several timepoints before and after primary and secondary immunization, and bulk PBMC replicates and cell subsets were isolated. The paper's findings and limits, for the study overall: A small fraction of clonotypes appeared in both the CD4 and CD8 compartments, likely as a result of convergent recombination. Only two donors were included in the study, so the extent to which the findings can be generalized is limited. Because abundant contaminating clonotypes from the bulk population could be contained in FACS-sorted repertoires, computational filtering was required. Most clones expanded after primary vaccination were re-detected after the booster (approximately 96% of CD4 and 80% to 90% of CD8), suggesting broad memory maintenance. The secondary T-cell response was found to be weaker but faster than the primary response, with a peak reached on day 5 rather than on day 15.

Synthesis of TCR cDNA relied on 5'RACE template switching, a step that introduced a universal primer site along with unique molecular identifiers. Priming for cDNA synthesis came from both the TCR alpha and TCR beta constant segments. Library amplification involved two PCR steps, and the second step added sample barcodes and sequencing adapters. Sequencing of libraries was done on Illumina HiSeq 2500 (2x100 bp) or NovaSeq (2x150 bp). On the authors' methods: MIGEC was used to demultiplex reads and collapse the reads into UMI consensus sequences, and MiXCR was used for V(D)J alignment. Vaccine-responding clonotypes were defined with edgeR using replicate PBMC samples, requiring FDR below 0.01 and a log2 fold change above 5 up to day 15. Each bulk clonotype was labeled CD4 or CD8 based on which sequenced repertoire, CD4 or CD8, contained the clonotype at higher abundance. NS4B-specific clonotypes were defined as those at least 10-fold enriched in dextramer-positive over dextramer-negative fractions; CD4-biased clonotypes were excluded. TCRdb passed the public sequencing reads through fastp at Q25 and MiXCR, retaining productive beta sequences. All rows with the same CDR3 protein become a single entry with the most common DNA and genes. TCRdb's processing, not the authors', yielded these V and J calls. The sample data list over 65,000 distinct CDR3 sequences, and approximately 12% of these were observed just once. The top ten constitute around 24% of the sample.

Trimming removed 6 bases from V and 1 base from J; the gene matches leave 5 bases unexplained. CDR1 SNHLY and CDR2 FYNNEI were looked up in the germline V gene. From the cysteine up to the phenylalanine, the CDR3 has a length of 15 residues. CDR3 DNA is the only sequence kept; it has 45 bases, read in frame from the first base. The treatment or condition label here, explained by the study, means: live attenuated yellow fever vaccine strain. PBMCs were isolated from peripheral blood using a standard Ficoll-Paque protocol. Epitope-specific CD8 T cells were sorted using a dextramer loaded with the yellow fever NS4B epitope peptide, with anti-CD3 and anti-CD8 staining. TriZol was used to extract RNA from bulk PBMCs, from CD4 and CD8 fractions, and from dextramer-positive and dextramer-negative fractions. This clonotype was seen a handful of times. Base qualities are not provided; no much larger clone lies one nucleotide away.

This chain joins TRBV2 to TRBJ2-5; 10 bases in between match TRBD2. The input for sequencing was CD8+ T cells not binding an NS4B(214-222) dextramer, sorted from PBMCs, taken approximately 20 days after the first yellow fever vaccination. This specimen's cell subset or site label, per the study, means: NS4B epitope dextramer-negative CD8 T cells. The TCR was taken from a man in his late teens or twenties who received the YFV17D yellow fever vaccine. The DNA sequence follows: TGTGCCAGCAGCCATGGGACTAGCGCCCAAGAGACCCAGTACTTC. Its protein product is CASSHGTSAQETQYF. The reference TRBV2 and TRBJ2-5 proteins fill in what lies around the CDR3, so the full variable domain reads EPEVTQTPSHQVTQMGQEVILRCVPISNHLYFYWYRQILGQKVEFLVSFYNNEISEKSEIFDDQFSVERPDGSNFTLKIRSTKLEDSAMYFCASSHGTSAQETQYFGPGTRLLVL.